The clone carrying this T cell receptor beta chain was observed at least ten times. Its antigen remains unknown. This sample was taken from a study of beta chain features in type 1 diabetes. Study context: Patients did not differ from healthy donors in age, gender or cell yield. Findings and caveats of the study: An over-representation of cells with high TCR expression could result from cDNA sequencing. In comparison with healthy donors, patients had naive, central memory and Treg TCRB repertoires that appeared more similar.

Every isolated RNA sample was fully reverse transcribed, so sequencing captured expressed TCRB transcripts. The method was immunoSEQ multiplex PCR; TCRdb's version includes in-frame clones alone and lacks a portion of them. Found here are approximately 100,000 clones, under 40% of them singletons; the top ten hold about 0.063%. The CDR3 extends over 12 amino acids. The V end was cut by 3 bases, the J end by 5 bases, with 7 bases between. Per the germline V gene, CDR1 is MDHEN and CDR2 is SYDVKM. Sequencing was carried out using stem cell memory CD4+ T cells from blood. V is TRBV28 and J is TRBJ1-2; D is ambiguous. This sequence was found in a woman aged 18-30 years in good health. Here the CDR3 DNA reads TGTGCCAGCAGTTTGGCCCGATATGGCTACACCTTC. Amino acids: CASSLARYGYTF.